This T cell receptor (beta chain) originates from a study of PD-1 blockade in classical Hodgkin lymphoma. With regard to this clone: No antigen is known for it.

Sample time point: newly diagnosed, previously untreated cHL patient sample. Isolated CD8+ T cells were derived from thawed PBMCs through magnetic negative selection. Peripheral samples used as comparators were newly diagnosed, untreated classical Hodgkin lymphoma PBMCs. Some clones are missing from TCRdb's copy, which holds only in-frame ones; the method was immunoSEQ multiplex PCR. The sample carries around 2,000 clones, over 65% recorded once. Study results and caveats: Although disease activity or prior therapy may be involved, causes of the repertoire differences remain undefined. Baseline TCR diversity was reportedly lower in newly diagnosed patients than in healthy donors. It was reported as lower still in relapsed/refractory patients.

Per the germline V gene, CDR1 is SGHRS and CDR2 is YFSETQ. This CDR3 is built from 13 residues. The sequence was collected from a human donor with classical Hodgkin lymphoma. This chain joins TRBV5-1 and TRBJ2-5, with D perhaps TRBD1 (5 bases). The J call is doubtful: the DNA matches TRBJ2-7 better. The sequenced sample was CD8+ T cells from blood. The CDR3 reads CASSLTVQGEQYF. The CDR3 DNA reads TGCGCCAGCAGCTTGACGGTGCAGGGCGAGCAGTACTTC.